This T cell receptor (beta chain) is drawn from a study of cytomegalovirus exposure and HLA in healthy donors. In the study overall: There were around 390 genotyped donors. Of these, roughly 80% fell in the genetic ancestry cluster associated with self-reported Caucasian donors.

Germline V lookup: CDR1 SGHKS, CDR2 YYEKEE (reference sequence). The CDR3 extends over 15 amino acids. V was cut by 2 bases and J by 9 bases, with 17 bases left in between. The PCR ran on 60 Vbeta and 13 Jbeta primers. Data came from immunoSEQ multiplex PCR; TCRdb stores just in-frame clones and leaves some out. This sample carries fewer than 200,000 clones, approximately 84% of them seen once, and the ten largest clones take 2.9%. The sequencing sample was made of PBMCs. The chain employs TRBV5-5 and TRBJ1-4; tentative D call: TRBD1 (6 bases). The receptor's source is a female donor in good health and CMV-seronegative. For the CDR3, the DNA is TGTGCCAGCAGCTTTCCCGGGACACAATACCAAAAACTGTTTTTT. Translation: CASSFPGTQYQKLFF.